What follows is one TCR beta chain and its context. Its antigen is unidentified. This sample is part of a study of beta chain features in type 1 diabetes. Study conclusions and caveats: TCRB CDR3s were moderately but significantly shorter in Type 1 diabetes patients in all four CD4+ subsets.

The authors reverse transcribed all of the isolated RNA, so sequencing captured expressed TCRB transcripts. TCRdb keeps only in-frame clones here, not all; method: immunoSEQ multiplex PCR. The data contain some 660,000 clones, 11% to 15% of them singletons. The sequence derives from a young man with type 1 diabetes. The specimen sequenced was naive CD4+ T cells from blood.

CDR3 amino acids: CASSVGTAPREQFF. CDR3 sequence (DNA): TGTGCCAGCAGCGTAGGAACGGCTCCCCGGGAGCAGTTCTTC. V gene TRBV9 combines with J gene TRBJ2-1, with D hard to call. Trimming took off 0 bases at V and 10 bases at J, with 14 bases between the two ends. CDR1 and CDR2 (germline): SGDLS, YYNGEE. The CDR3 totals 14 residues.